The 27 T cell receptor beta chains below were found in one sample sequenced in a study of regulatory T cells in long-lasting Graves disease. TCR beta libraries were built with iRepertoire HTBI primers and Arm-PCR of CDR3 regions. TCRdb reprocessed the multiplex PCR reads with MiXCR, giving one entry per CDR3 protein. Of 250,000 to 300,000 distinct CDR3 sequences listed, around 21% are singletons. Time point: persistent/refractory GD, antithyroid drugs over 5 years with positive TRAb. From RNA extracted from PBMCs, the TCR library was made. Source: peripheral blood mononuclear cells (PBMCs), taken when the disease was refractory, from a patient treated with antithyroid drugs. Receptors originate from a female donor with Graves disease.

This clonotype was counted between two and nine times. The gene calls are TRBV4-3 and TRBJ2-7, with a tentative D call TRBD2 (5 bases). The germline V and J ends were trimmed by 1 base and 7 bases, with 11 bases remaining between them. This CDR3 region has 13 residues. The V gene's germline CDR1 is LGHNA and CDR2 YSLEER. This CDR3 reads CASSQGERREQYF. The CDR3 bases are TGCGCCAGCAGCCAAGGGGAAAGGAGGGAGCAGTACTTC.

This clonotype was counted a single time. The chain recombines TRBV27 with TRBJ2-1, with D possibly being TRBD2 (7 bases). V dropped 11 bases and J dropped 8 bases, with 13 bases sitting between them. This CDR3 contains 11 residues. Germline CDR1 MNHEY, CDR2 SMNVEV (reference sequence). In DNA, the CDR3 is TGTGCCTGCGGGGGCAGCGATGAGCAGTTCTTC. This codes for CACGGSDEQFF.

The V and J genes are TRBV7-9 and TRBJ2-7; D unresolved. There are 14 residues in the CDR3. V gave up 1 base and J gave up 1 base, with 8 bases separating them. Germline V gene data show CDR1 as SEHNR and CDR2 as FQNEAQ (reference sequence). The DNA for the CDR3 is TGTGCCAGCAGCTTAGAACTCACGTCCTACGAGCAGTACTTC. This encodes CASSLELTSYEQYF.

The chain recombines TRBV28 with TRBJ1-5; 8 bases align to TRBD1. CDR1 and CDR2 (germline): MDHEN, SYDVKM. The CDR3 is 14 amino acids. Losses at the gene ends were 6 bases for V and 6 bases for J; bases not matched to a gene: 7. CDR3 sequence (DNA): TGTGCCAGCAGCATGACAGGGGCAGTTCAGCCCCAGCATTTT. Protein: CASSMTGAVQPQHF.

This clonotype was recorded many times. The chain is built from TRBV11-2 and TRBJ1-1; tentatively, D is TRBD1 (6 bases). This CDR3 region has 15 residues. Germline-derived CDR1 and CDR2 are SGHAT and FQNNGV. V was clipped by 5 bases and J by 1 base, with 14 bases between them. Here the CDR3 DNA reads TGTGCCAGCAGCCCTACAGGGTTGGAGAACACTGAAGCTTTCTTT. Amino acids: CASSPTGLENTEAFF.

On this clonotype itself: This may arise from a read error, as a much more abundant clone is one base away. The V and J genes are TRBV6-2 or TRBV6-3 and TRBJ1-5; a possible D gene is TRBD1 (5 bases). This CDR3 has 14 residues. Germline V gene data show CDR1 as MNHEY and CDR2 as SVGEGT. V lost 8 bases, J lost 6 bases, and 17 bases lay in between. CDR3 region: CASGWGGVAQPQHF. CDR3 coding DNA: TGTGCCAGCGGTTGGGGAGGGGTGGCTCAGCCCCAGCATTTT.

This clonotype was recorded many times. The chain uses TRBV30 and TRBJ1-2; D is unresolved. From germline, CDR1 is GTSNPN and CDR2 SVGIG (reference sequence). V gave up 0 bases and J gave up 13 bases, with 15 bases separating them. CDR3 size: 12 residues. The DNA for the CDR3 is TGTGCCTGGAGTGTAGAGGGTCGGAGCCTCACCTTC. It is translated as CAWSVEGRSLTF.

The CDR3 region is CASSPGAANRHEQYF. For the CDR3, the DNA is TGTGCCAGCAGCCCCGGGGCAGCGAACCGCCACGAGCAGTACTTC. The chain is built from TRBV7-9 and TRBJ2-7; the D gene could be TRBD1 or TRBD2 (5 bases each). The CDR3 is made up of 15 amino acids. V gave up 5 bases and J gave up 5 bases, with 19 bases separating them. Germline CDR1 reads SEHNR; CDR2 reads FQNEAQ (reference sequence).

This clonotype appeared many times. In DNA, the CDR3 is TGTGCCAGCACCCTCTCTGGGGCCAACGTCCTGACTTTC. This sequence encodes CASTLSGANVLTF. V gene TRBV28 combines with J gene TRBJ2-6; D not certain. Germline V lookup: CDR1 MDHEN, CDR2 SYDVKM. V shed 7 bases and J shed 0 bases, with 4 bases lying between them. The CDR3 has 13 residues.

The V call is TRBV4-1, the J call TRBJ1-5, with D tentatively TRBD1 (6 bases). Germline CDR1 is MGHRA and CDR2 is YSYEKL. This CDR3 contains 16 residues. Trimming cost V 0 bases and J 7 bases, with 16 bases left between them. CDR3 loop: CASSQEGRRGGQPQHF. In DNA, the CDR3 is TGCGCCAGCAGCCAAGAAGGCAGAAGGGGGGGGCAGCCCCAGCATTTT.

This chain connects TRBV20-1 to TRBJ2-7, with D possibly matching TRBD1 (5 bases). Trimming stripped 3 bases from V and 2 bases from J, with 11 bases between. Looked up from germline, CDR1 is DFQATT and CDR2 is SNEGSKA (reference sequence). This CDR3 comprises 13 residues. CDR3 sequence (DNA): TGCAGTGCTAGGGGCAGGGCCACCTACGAGCAGTACTTC. Amino acid sequence: CSARGRATYEQYF.

The J gene is TRBJ1-2, the V gene TRBV3-1; D possibly corresponds to TRBD1 (5 bases). V was clipped by 3 bases and J by 7 bases, with 12 bases between them. This CDR3 spans 13 amino acids. Germline lookup yields CDR1 LGHDT and CDR2 YNNKEL (reference sequence). CDR3 residues: CASSQGPTGGYTF. The CDR3 nucleotides are TGTGCCAGCAGCCAGGGACCTACGGGTGGCTACACCTTC.

This rearrangement joins TRBV20-1 to TRBJ2-7, with TRBD1 identical over 7 bases. Trimming removed 6 bases from V and 2 bases from J; junction bases left unmatched: 7. Germline V lookup: CDR1 DFQATT, CDR2 SNEGSKA (reference sequence). The CDR3 runs to 13 residues. The chain's CDR3 is CSAIDRAAYEQYF. The CDR3 DNA is TGCAGTGCCATCGACAGGGCGGCCTACGAGCAGTACTTC.

The table lists this clonotype with a few counts. V is TRBV6-2 or TRBV6-3 and J is TRBJ1-5; a possible D gene is TRBD1 (5 bases). The CDR3 length is 14 residues. Germline-derived CDR1 and CDR2 are MNHEY and SVGEGT. The V end lost 3 bases, the J end lost 5 bases, and 11 bases lay between the germline ends. The CDR3 DNA sequence: TGTGCCAGCAGTTATCGCCTGGGGGATCAGCCCCAGCATTTT. Protein product: CASSYRLGDQPQHF.

The V gene is TRBV20-1, the J gene TRBJ2-7, with 8 bases aligning to TRBD1. J was trimmed by 2 bases and V by 3 bases; bases with no gene match: 3. The CDR3 covers 13 residues. In germline, CDR1 is DFQATT, CDR2 SNEGSKA (reference sequence). CDR3 sequence reads: CSASGQGTYEQYF. The CDR3, as DNA: TGCAGTGCTAGTGGACAGGGCACCTACGAGCAGTACTTC.

This sequence joins TRBV5-1 and TRBJ2-7, with D maybe TRBD2 (9 bases). Germline V CDR1 and CDR2: SGHRS, YFSETQ. V was pared by 5 bases and J by 6 bases, with 24 bases between. The CDR3 contains 16 residues. CDR3 nucleotides: TGCGCCAGCAGAACAGGGGGGACTAGCTTTTATGGCGAGCAGTACTTC. This gives the protein CASRTGGTSFYGEQYF. Full variable domain (outside the CDR3, taken from reference TRBV5-1 and TRBJ2-7): KAGVTQTPRYLIKTRGQQVTLSCSPISGHRSVSWYQQTPGQGLQFLFEYFSETQRNKGNFPGRFSGRQFSNSRSEMNVSTLELGDSALYLCASRTGGTSFYGEQYFGPGTRLTVT.

This clonotype was detected ten times or more. The chain is built from TRBV6-1 and TRBJ2-7; D is unresolved. The CDR3 extends over 14 amino acids. Trimming pared 7 bases from V and 2 bases from J, leaving 15 bases between. Per germline, CDR1 MNHNS and CDR2 SASEGT. The DNA for the CDR3 is TGTGCCAGCACTCTTTCGGCCCTCACCTACGAGCAGTACTTC. Translation: CASTLSALTYEQYF.

This clonotype was detected many times. The chain couples TRBV11-2 to TRBJ2-5, with unresolved D. The CDR3 sequence is 12 residues long. CDR1 and CDR2 from the germline V gene are SGHAT and FQNNGV. V lost 1 base, J lost 3 bases, and 3 bases lay in between. The CDR3 DNA follows: TGTGCCAGCAGCTTAGGGGAAGAGACCCAGTACTTC. This gives the protein CASSLGEETQYF.

At least ten counts were recorded for this clonotype. This chain links TRBV6-5 with TRBJ2-7, with 7 bases lining up with TRBD2. With 2 bases clipped from V and 5 bases from J, the junction kept 6 bases outside the gene matches. The germline CDR1 and CDR2 sequences are MNHEY and SVGAGI. This CDR3 region has 14 residues. The CDR3 sequence is CASSYPRTSNEQYF. CDR3 nucleotide sequence: TGTGCCAGCAGTTACCCCCGGACTAGTAACGAGCAGTACTTC.

This clonotype showed up many times. This chain connects TRBV11-2 to TRBJ1-4; 9 bases are a match to TRBD1. The CDR3 runs to 16 residues. V gave up 5 bases and J gave up 5 bases; unmatched junction bases: 9. The germline gives CDR1 SGHAT, CDR2 FQNNGV. In DNA form, the CDR3 reads TGTGCCAGCAGCCTATGGACAGGGGCTTGGAATGAAAAACTGTTTTTT. It is translated as CASSLWTGAWNEKLFF.

This clonotype was seen more than once but under ten times. The CDR3, as DNA: TGTGCCAGCAGCTTTGGGGTGGGTGAAAAACTGTTTTTT. This codes for CASSFGVGEKLFF. This chain joins TRBV7-9 and TRBJ1-4; D is uncertain. CDR1 is SEHNR, CDR2 FQNEAQ, per germline (reference sequence). The CDR3 length is 13 residues. The ends were cut back, 3 bases at V and 7 bases at J, with 9 bases in the middle.

This clonotype was detected ten times or more. V gene TRBV6-1 combines with J gene TRBJ2-7; D unresolved. CDR1 is MNHNS and CDR2 is SASEGT in the germline V gene. The CDR3 sequence is 15 residues long. The V end was cut by 6 bases, the J end by 3 bases, with 18 bases between. CDR3 residues: CASRPRGRSFYEQYF. The CDR3 DNA reads TGTGCCAGCAGGCCCCGAGGCAGGAGCTTCTACGAGCAGTACTTC.

This clonotype turned up a few times. This chain connects TRBV7-2 to TRBJ2-5, with D possibly being TRBD2 (7 bases). CDR1 is SGHTA, CDR2 FQGNSA, per germline. The V end lost 1 base, the J end lost 5 bases, and 17 bases lay between the germline ends. The CDR3 loop spans 16 amino acids. CDR3 DNA: TGTGCCAGCAGCTTAGGAGGGGGAGGGATAGGTGAGACCCAGTACTTC. This sequence encodes CASSLGGGGIGETQYF.

The rearrangement joins TRBV7-9 to TRBJ2-3, with 11 bases lining up with TRBD1. The germline V gene encodes CDR1 SEHNR and CDR2 FQNEAQ (reference sequence). The CDR3 covers 15 residues. With V trimmed by 5 bases and J by 5 bases, 6 bases remained unmatched. CDR3 amino acids: CASSRTGGEVDTQYF. CDR3 DNA sequence: TGTGCCAGCAGCCGGACAGGGGGCGAGGTAGATACGCAGTATTTT. Variable domain in full (rest from reference TRBV7-9 and TRBJ2-3): DTGVSQNPRHKITKRGQNVTFRCDPISEHNRLYWYRQTLGQGPEFLTYFQNEAQLEKSRLLSDRFSAERPKGSFSTLEIQRTEQGDSAMYLCASSRTGGEVDTQYFGPGTRLTVL.

The sample holds a few counts of this clonotype. The V and J genes are TRBV4-1 and TRBJ2-7; D gene ambiguous. From germline, CDR1 is MGHRA and CDR2 YSYEKL. V was shortened by 0 bases and J by 2 bases, with 5 bases between the two germline ends. The CDR3 sequence is 13 residues long. CDR3 loop: CASSQESAYEQYF. The CDR3 DNA reads TGCGCCAGCAGCCAAGAATCCGCCTACGAGCAGTACTTC.

Comment on this clonotype: Just one base apart from a much larger clone, this may be a read error. This chain connects TRBV12-3 or TRBV12-4 to TRBJ1-4; D is perhaps TRBD1 (5 bases). There are 14 residues in the CDR3. Trimming shortened V by 4 bases and J by 7 bases, and 13 bases separated the two germline ends. The CDR3 DNA sequence: TGTGCCAGCAGTTCCCCCGGGGGAAGTGAAAAACTGTTTTTT. It yields the protein CASSSPGGSEKLFF.

This clonotype was observed at least ten times. This sequence joins TRBV5-1 and TRBJ2-7, with 8 bases aligning to TRBD2. CDR3 size: 13 residues. CDR1 is SGHRS, CDR2 YFSETQ, per germline. J gave up 4 bases and V 1 base, and 1 base lay outside the gene matches. The CDR3 spells CASSLRGGYEQYF. The CDR3 nucleotides are TGCGCCAGCAGCTTGCGGGGGGGTTACGAGCAGTACTTC.